This T cell receptor beta chain was sequenced for a study of cytomegalovirus exposure and HLA in healthy donors. Whole-study findings and limits: Immune exposure was documented only through CMV serostatus.

It was with 60 Vbeta and 13 Jbeta primers that the PCR ran. Some clones are missing from TCRdb's copy, which holds only in-frame ones; the method was immunoSEQ multiplex PCR. The sample has about 160,000 clones; around 75% are singletons. On this clone: The antigen is undetermined.

V was shortened by 5 bases and J by 7 bases, with 12 bases between the two germline ends. Germline V CDR1 and CDR2: WSHSY, SAAADI. This CDR3 has 12 amino acids. The chain couples TRBV10-2 to TRBJ2-7; D perhaps matches TRBD1 (6 bases). This TCR came from a woman aged 45-60 years in good health and CMV-seropositive. Sequencing was done on a sample of PBMCs. The CDR3 sequence: CASSMGAGEQYF. The CDR3 DNA reads TGCGCCAGCAGTATGGGGGCTGGAGAGCAGTACTTC.